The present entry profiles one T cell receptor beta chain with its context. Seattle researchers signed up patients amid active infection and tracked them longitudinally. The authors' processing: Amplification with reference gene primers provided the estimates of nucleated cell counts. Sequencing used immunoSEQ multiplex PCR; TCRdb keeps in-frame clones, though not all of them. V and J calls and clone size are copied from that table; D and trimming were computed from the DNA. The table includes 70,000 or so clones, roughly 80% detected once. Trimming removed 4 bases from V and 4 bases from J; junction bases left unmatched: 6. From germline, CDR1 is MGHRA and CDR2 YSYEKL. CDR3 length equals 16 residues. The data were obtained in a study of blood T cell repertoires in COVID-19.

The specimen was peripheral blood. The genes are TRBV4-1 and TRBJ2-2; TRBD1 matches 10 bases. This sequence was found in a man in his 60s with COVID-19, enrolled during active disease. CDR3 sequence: CASSLTGGAGTGELFF. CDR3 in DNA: TGCGCCAGCAGCCTGACAGGGGGCGCGGGCACCGGGGAGCTGTTTTTT.